Shown below are 8 T cell receptor beta chains from a single sample sequenced in a study of technical replicates of blood from a handful of donors. Clones were sequenced by immunoSEQ multiplex PCR, and TCRdb holds only the in-frame ones, with some missing. The data contain fewer than 90,000 clones, about 93% of them singletons. Sequences were obtained from T cells isolated from PBMCs. These receptors all come from a human donor in good health.

The gene calls are TRBV18 and TRBJ2-7, with D tentatively TRBD1 (5 bases). This CDR3 is 15 amino acids long. Trimming stripped 3 bases from V and 1 base from J, with 13 bases between. Germline V CDR1 and CDR2: KGHSH, LQKENI. In DNA form, the CDR3 reads TGTGCCAGCTCACCCGCCCGACAGCTTTCCTACGAGCAGTACTTC. This translates into CASSPARQLSYEQYF.

The rearrangement uses TRBV18 and TRBJ2-7, with D unresolved. The CDR3 extends over 13 amino acids. CDR1 and CDR2 from the germline V gene are KGHSH and LQKENI. The V end was cut by 2 bases, the J end by 0 bases, with 5 bases between. CDR3 in amino acids: CASSPVSSYEQYF. CDR3 nucleotides: TGTGCCAGCTCACCAGTGAGCTCCTACGAGCAGTACTTC.

This chain links TRBV6-1 with TRBJ2-2, with 9 bases that match TRBD2. The CDR3 is 15 amino acids. CDR1 is MNHNS and CDR2 is SASEGT in the germline V gene. The V and J ends lost 6 bases and 2 bases, in that order; junction bases with no gene match: 4. The CDR3 sequence is CASRPGLANTGELFF. Here the CDR3 DNA reads TGTGCCAGCAGGCCGGGACTAGCTAACACCGGGGAGCTGTTTTTT.

The chain employs TRBV13 and TRBJ2-4; 9 nucleotides align to TRBD1. V trimming: 5 bases; J trimming: 8 bases; junction bases outside the gene matches: 7. The CDR3 sequence is 14 residues long. Germline CDR1 is PRHDT and CDR2 is FYEKMQ (reference sequence). CDR3 sequence: CASSPGQGMDIQYF. The CDR3 DNA follows: TGTGCCAGCAGCCCCGGACAGGGGATGGACATTCAGTACTTC.

This clone appeared a single time. The V gene is TRBV7-2, the J gene TRBJ1-4; maybe TRBD1 (5 bases). Trimming left V 3 bases short and J 9 bases short, with 11 bases between. Germline-derived CDR1 and CDR2 are SGHTA and FQGNSA. The CDR3 sequence is 13 residues long. The CDR3 bases are TGTGCCAGCAGCTTTTCCCGGACACAAAAACTGTTTTTT. This translates into CASSFSRTQKLFF.

V usage is TRBV7-9 and J usage is TRBJ1-1; 9 bases line up with TRBD1. The CDR3 spans 14 residues. Per the germline V gene, CDR1 is SEHNR and CDR2 is FQNEAQ (reference sequence). The J segment lost 1 base and the V segment lost 6 bases, leaving 3 bases of the junction unmatched. The CDR3 is CASRLDRGNTEAFF. The CDR3 nucleotides are TGTGCCAGCAGGTTGGACAGGGGGAACACTGAAGCTTTCTTT.

The chain recombines TRBV27 with TRBJ1-4; TRBD1 matches 8 bases. In germline, CDR1 is MNHEY, CDR2 SMNVEV (reference sequence). The junction had 15 bases not matched to a gene; V was cut back by 5 bases and J by 1 base. The CDR3 runs to 19 residues. The CDR3 DNA reads TGTGCCAGCAGTCCCAACTGGGGCAGGGGGCTGAAAACTAATGAAAAACTGTTTTTT. This codes for CASSPNWGRGLKTNEKLFF.

This clone came up once. The rearrangement uses TRBV5-6 and TRBJ1-5, with a possible D match to TRBD1 (6 bases). The V end was cut by 3 bases, the J end by 4 bases, with 11 bases between. From germline, CDR1 is SGHDT and CDR2 YYEEEE. This CDR3 has 14 amino acids. The CDR3 spells CASSSDRINQPQHF. CDR3 coding DNA: TGTGCCAGCAGCTCCGACAGGATAAATCAGCCCCAGCATTTT.